There are a few counts of the clone carrying this TCR beta chain. The sample comes from a study of T-cell memory formation after mild COVID-19. Study as a whole: The two donors had largely donor-specific TCR clusters.

This CDR3 contains 12 residues. Germline V gene data show CDR1 as SGHTA and CDR2 as FQGNSA. Trimming left V 3 bases short and J 6 bases short, with 8 bases between. TCRdb used MiXCR to reprocess the 5' RACE reads, holding one entry per CDR3 protein. The sample includes 300,000 to 400,000 distinct CDR3 sequences, approximately 16% seen only once; the top ten take more than 20%. J is TRBJ1-1 and V is TRBV7-2; weak D call: TRBD1 (5 bases). This TCR came from a man in his late teens or twenties who had mild COVID-19 (a few samples of this study predate the infection). Cell type and time point are not known. Sequences were obtained from PBMCs or a T cell subset sorted from them (not recorded which). The CDR3 DNA reads as TGTGCCAGCAGCTTCAGGGACCCTGAAGCTTTCTTT. Protein product: CASSFRDPEAFF.